The 18 T cell receptor beta chains below were found in one sample sequenced in a study of T-cell memory formation after mild COVID-19. TCRdb recomputed calls from the 5' RACE reads with MiXCR, one row per CDR3 protein. This sample has a few hundred thousand distinct CDR3 sequences, with 20% to 25% found just once. Sequenced sample: PBMCs or a T cell subset sorted from them (not recorded which). Receptors were obtained from a man younger than 35 who had mild COVID-19 (a few samples of this study predate the infection). Cell type and time point are not known.

This chain joins TRBV28 and TRBJ2-5, with a possible D match to TRBD2 (6 bases). This CDR3 is 14 amino acids long. CDR1 and CDR2 from the germline V gene are MDHEN and SYDVKM. Between the trimmed V and J ends, which lost 7 bases and 5 bases, there was a span of 17 bases. CDR3 nucleotide sequence: TGTGCCAGCAACGCGCCGGGGGTGTGGGAGACCCAGTACTTC. This sequence encodes CASNAPGVWETQYF.

The V gene is TRBV3-1, the J gene TRBJ1-4, with D hard to call. The germline CDR1 and CDR2 sequences are LGHDT and YNNKEL (reference sequence). V was shortened by 4 bases and J by 4 bases, with 10 bases between the two germline ends. CDR3 length equals 14 residues. The DNA of the CDR3 is TGTGCCAGCAGCCCAAGAGGTCGTAATGAAAAACTGTTTTTT. Encoded protein: CASSPRGRNEKLFF.

The chain links TRBV5-1 to TRBJ1-2; D is unclear. The CDR3 extends over 15 amino acids. V was pared by 0 bases and J by 5 bases, with 14 bases between. Per germline, CDR1 SGHRS and CDR2 YFSETQ. The CDR3 protein is CASSLDRLVGYGYTF. The DNA of the CDR3 is TGCGCCAGCAGCTTGGACCGACTAGTCGGGTATGGCTACACCTTC.

The chain employs TRBV7-9 and TRBJ2-4; weak D call: TRBD1 (5 bases). Trimming shortened V by 2 bases and J by 5 bases, and 10 bases separated the two germline ends. The V gene's germline CDR1 is SEHNR and CDR2 FQNEAQ (reference sequence). The CDR3 is 14 residues long. CDR3 bases: TGTGCCAGCAGCTTACTTACAGGTCAAAACATTCAGTACTTC. Protein product: CASSLLTGQNIQYF.

V and J are TRBV5-1 and TRBJ2-2, with 11 bases matching TRBD1. Germline assignment: CDR1 SGHRS and CDR2 YFSETQ. Trimming cost V 2 bases and J 7 bases; bases outside gene matches: 7. The CDR3 consists of 16 residues. Here the CDR3 reads CASSFPDRGQDGELFF. The CDR3 DNA reads TGCGCCAGCAGCTTCCCGGACAGGGGGCAGGACGGGGAGCTGTTTTTT.

V gene TRBV28 combines with J gene TRBJ2-1; 15 positions match TRBD2. The trim removed 6 bases at V and 2 bases at J, leaving 5 bases unmatched. Germline V gene sequence: CDR1 MDHEN, CDR2 SYDVKM. The CDR3 is 17 residues long. CDR3 region: CASRGTSGGPAYNEQFF. The CDR3, as DNA: TGTGCCAGCAGGGGGACTAGCGGGGGGCCGGCCTACAATGAGCAGTTCTTC. The variable domain in full, with the rest retrieved from reference TRBV28 and TRBJ2-1, is DVKVTQSSRYLVKRTGEKVFLECVQDMDHENMFWYRQDPGLGLRLIYFSYDVKMKEKGDIPEGYSVSREKKERFSLILESASTNQTSMYLCASRGTSGGPAYNEQFFGPGTRLTVL.

This clonotype was counted between two and nine times. The rearrangement joins TRBV4-3 to TRBJ2-1, with 8 bases matching TRBD2. Germline CDR1 and CDR2: LGHNA and YSLEER. J gave up 9 bases and V 3 bases, and 4 bases lay outside the gene matches. The CDR3 contains 13 residues. CDR3 nucleotide sequence: TGCGCCAGCAGCCAGGGACTAGAGGCTGAGCAGTTCTTC. Protein sequence: CASSQGLEAEQFF.

This chain links TRBV28 with TRBJ1-1; 12 bases are shared with TRBD1. The ends lost 5 bases at V and 10 bases at J; junction bases unmatched: 5. Germline assignment: CDR1 MDHEN and CDR2 SYDVKM. This CDR3 is 13 amino acids long. The DNA of the CDR3 is TGTGCCAGCAGTGGGACAGGGGGCAAGCGAGCTTTCTTT. It encodes CASSGTGGKRAFF.

This clonotype was seen at least ten times. The chain is built from TRBV27 and TRBJ2-1; D is unclear. Trimming cost V 3 bases and J 7 bases, with 13 bases left between them. This CDR3 is 14 amino acids long. The V gene's germline CDR1 is MNHEY and CDR2 SMNVEV (reference sequence). CDR3 nucleotide sequence: TGTGCCAGCAGTTTGAAGTGGGCGGCGAATGAGCAGTTCTTC. Translation: CASSLKWAANEQFF.

About this clonotype itself: A much more abundant neighbour one base away suggests this may be a read error. The chain joins TRBV27 to TRBJ1-5; no firm D call. Germline V gene data show CDR1 as MNHEY and CDR2 as SMNVEV (reference sequence). The CDR3 has 15 residues. For the CDR3, the DNA is TGTGCCAGCAGTTCAATAAACGGGGTCGGGCAGCCCAAGCATTTT. This codes for CASSSINGVGQPKHF.

In its sample, this clonotype was seen many times. V gene TRBV5-6 combines with J gene TRBJ2-3, with D tentatively TRBD1 or TRBD2 (5 bases each). The CDR3 consists of 15 residues. Germline V CDR1 and CDR2: SGHDT, YYEEEE. V was pared by 4 bases and J by 1 base, with 13 bases between. The CDR3 DNA sequence: TGTGCCAGCAGCCTCGGGACCGCAGGCACAGATACGCAGTATTTT. This codes for CASSLGTAGTDTQYF.

Only a few counts were recorded for this clonotype. This chain links TRBV27 with TRBJ2-7; no clear D. The germline V and J ends were trimmed by 3 bases and 6 bases, with 15 bases remaining between them. CDR1 MNHEY and CDR2 SMNVEV come from the germline V gene (reference sequence). This CDR3 region has 14 residues. The CDR3 DNA reads TGTGCCAGCAGTTTTCTGGGCGCCTTGGGCGAGCAGTACTTC. It codes for CASSFLGALGEQYF.

The chain links TRBV6-5 to TRBJ1-1; possible D gene TRBD1, 5 bases. V lost 0 bases to trimming and J lost 1 base, with 9 bases between them. The CDR3 has 15 amino acids. Germline CDR1 and CDR2: MNHEY and SVGAGI. For the CDR3, the DNA is TGTGCCAGCAGTTACTCCAGGGAGACGAACACTGAAGCTTTCTTT. Translated, it gives CASSYSRETNTEAFF.

This clonotype has a handful of counts. The chain links TRBV20-1 to TRBJ2-5; TRBD2 aligns across 8 bases. Germline V gene data show CDR1 as DFQATT and CDR2 as SNEGSKA (reference sequence). There are 15 residues in the CDR3. V shed 5 bases and J 4 bases; nucleotides not matched to a gene: 12. The CDR3 reads CSAPPGTSFRETQYF. The CDR3 region has the DNA TGCAGTGCTCCTCCCGGGACTAGTTTCAGAGAGACCCAGTACTTC.

This clonotype was seen ten or more times. The chain links TRBV5-1 to TRBJ2-2, with 11 bases matching TRBD2. The trim removed 0 bases at V and 10 bases at J, leaving 5 bases unmatched. This CDR3 is built from 15 residues. Germline V CDR1 and CDR2: SGHRS, YFSETQ. The CDR3 region is CASSLGLAGYMELFF. The CDR3 DNA reads as TGCGCCAGCAGCTTGGGACTAGCGGGGTACATGGAGCTGTTTTTT.

The CDR3 here is CASRRLFEGEVTEAFF. The CDR3 coding sequence is TGTGCCAGTAGGAGATTGTTTGAGGGGGAGGTTACTGAAGCTTTCTTT. This chain uses TRBV19 with TRBJ1-1; a weak D match, TRBD1 (6 bases). This CDR3 region has 16 residues. V shed 6 bases and J shed 5 bases, with 22 bases lying between them. Germline V lookup: CDR1 LNHDA, CDR2 SQIVND (reference sequence).

This clonotype was observed a handful of times. The V and J genes are TRBV2 and TRBJ1-5; D is possibly TRBD1 (5 bases). CDR3 size: 19 residues. Germline CDR1 and CDR2: SNHLY and FYNNEI. V was trimmed by 5 bases and J by 2 bases, leaving 25 bases between them. In nucleotides, the CDR3 is TGTGCCAGCAGTTTGTTCGGAACAGCCAGGGAGTTTGGCAATCAGCCCCAGCATTTT. Translation gives CASSLFGTAREFGNQPQHF.

This sequence joins TRBV20-1 and TRBJ1-6; D not resolved. The germline gives CDR1 DFQATT, CDR2 SNEGSKA (reference sequence). CDR3 length equals 15 residues. V was shortened by 6 bases and J by 0 bases, with 12 bases between the two germline ends. The CDR3 here is CSARKANSYNSPLHF. CDR3 DNA sequence: TGCAGTGCCCGCAAGGCAAACTCCTATAATTCACCCCTCCACTTT.